A selection of T cell receptor beta chains follows, all from one sample in a study of T cells after yellow fever vaccination. TCRdb ran MiXCR on the 5' RACE reads and lists one entry per CDR3 protein. The data show 550,000 to 750,000 distinct CDR3 sequences, with about 13% seen just once and 11% to 15% held by the top ten. This specimen consisted of PBMCs, obtained on the day of the yellow fever booster vaccination. Receptors originate from a man under 40 who received the YFV17D yellow fever vaccine. The CDR3 runs from the conserved cysteine through the conserved F or W. Fields, in order: J gene, D gene, V gene, clone size, CDR3 DNA, CDR3 protein. A D gene is named only where the DNA matches it firmly. For some rows the clone size is stated as once, few or many, or as a class when expanded; others skip it.

TRBJ1-2 . TRBV4-3 few TGCGCCAGCAGCCAAGCAGGAAGCGGGAACTATGGCTACACCTTC CASSQAGSGNYGYTF
TRBJ1-1 . TRBV10-3 . TGTGCCATCAGTGAGTCGATTCAGAACACTGAAGCTTTCTTT CAISESIQNTEAFF
TRBJ1-3 TRBD1 TRBV7-2 few TGTGCCAGCAGCCGCGTCGGGACAGGCCCTGGAAACACCATATATTTT CASSRVGTGPGNTIYF
TRBJ2-1 TRBD2 TRBV4-3 few TGCGCCAGCAGCCAAGAGCAGGGACTAGCGGGGCCACAGTTCTTC CASSQEQGLAGPQFF
TRBJ2-1 . TRBV6-5 . TGTGCCAGCAGTTCTCCCCGGGAGCGGTACAATGAGCAGTTCTTC CASSSPRERYNEQFF
TRBJ1-6 . TRBV3-1 . TGTGCCAGCAGCCTACACGGAGATAATTCACCCCTCCACTTT CASSLHGDNSPLHF
TRBJ2-7 . TRBV7-8 few TGTGCCAGCAGCCCCGCCGGCGAGGCCGGAAAGTACTTC CASSPAGEAGKYF
TRBJ2-5 TRBD2 TRBV5-4 . TGTGCCAGCAGGGGAAGCCTAGCGGGAGCACAAGAGACCCAGTACTTC CASRGSLAGAQETQYF
TRBJ2-7 . TRBV4-3 few TGCGCCAGCAGCCATTTCCCAACCGTCACCTACGAGCAGTACTTC CASSHFPTVTYEQYF
TRBJ2-7 . TRBV20-1 . TGCAGTGCTAGGGGGTGGACAACCCTAACGAAAACCCCCTACGAGCAGTACTTC CSARGWTTLTKTPYEQYF
TRBJ2-3 TRBD2 TRBV6-2/TRBV6-3 few TGTGCCAGCAGTGGACTAGCGGGAGGAACAAATACGCAGTATTTT CASSGLAGGTNTQYF
TRBJ1-1 . TRBV20-1 few TGCAGTGCTAGACGTGTTATGAACACTGAAGCTTTCTTT CSARRVMNTEAFF
TRBJ1-5 . TRBV27 few TGTGCCAGCAGTTGGCAAGGGGGAAGCAATCAGCCCCAGCATTTT CASSWQGGSNQPQHF
TRBJ2-1 TRBD2 TRBV6-7 few TGTGCCAGCAGTTACGGACCCATAGCGGGAGGGCCTCGTGAGCAGTTCTTC CASSYGPIAGGPREQFF
TRBJ1-2 . TRBV6-6 few TGTGCCAGCCCTTCCGGCCTCTTTTTTGGCTACACCTTC CASPSGLFFGYTF
TRBJ2-3 . TRBV11-2 many TGTGCCAGCAGCTTAGGGCGAGCGGACACAGATACGCAGTATTTT CASSLGRADTDTQYF
TRBJ2-5 TRBD2 TRBV10-3 . TGTGCCACCGTAGCGGGAGGGCTAGAGACCCAGTACTTC CATVAGGLETQYF
TRBJ2-7 . TRBV12-5 . TGTGCTAGTGGTCTGACGGTCCTCGACGAGCAGTACTTC CASGLTVLDEQYF
TRBJ2-1 TRBD1 TRBV24-1 . TGTGCCACCAGTGATACCTCCACGGGACAGATTAATGAGCAGTTCTTC CATSDTSTGQINEQFF
TRBJ1-2 . TRBV12-3/TRBV12-4 few TGTGCCAGCAGCCCGTTTAGGGTTGCGGCCTATGGCTACACCTTC CASSPFRVAAYGYTF
TRBJ2-1 TRBD2 TRBV5-1 few TGCGCCAGCAGCGCTCTAGCGGGACCCGGTAATGAGCAGTTCTTC CASSALAGPGNEQFF
TRBJ1-5 TRBD1 TRBV18 . TGTGCCAGCTCTCGGTCCGGGACAGGGGAACAGCCCCAGCATTTT CASSRSGTGEQPQHF
TRBJ1-5 . TRBV18 few TGTGCCAGCTCACCACGGTCGCCGGACAGTATCTTTGAGCCCCAGCATTTT CASSPRSPDSIFEPQHF
TRBJ2-1 TRBD2 TRBV18 . TGTGCCAGCTCACCTGGGACTAGCGGGAGTGGTGAGCAGTTCTTC CASSPGTSGSGEQFF
TRBJ2-5 . TRBV18 many TGTGCCAGCTCACCACGAGGGAACCAAGAGACCCAGTACTTC CASSPRGNQETQYF
TRBJ2-1 TRBD2 TRBV9 few TGTGCCAGCAGCGTACGACTAGCGGCCTACAATGAGCAGTTCTTC CASSVRLAAYNEQFF
TRBJ2-1 . TRBV15 . TGTGCCACCAGCAGAGGGGGGGAGACACCTTACAATGAGCAGTTCTTC CATSRGGETPYNEQFF
TRBJ2-1 . TRBV29-1 . TGCAGCGCCAAGACAGCACAGCCCTACAATGAGCAGTTCTTC CSAKTAQPYNEQFF
TRBJ2-7 TRBD2 TRBV11-2 . TGTGCCAGCAGCTTAGATCTCAACGGGGGGACCTACGAGCAGTACTTC CASSLDLNGGTYEQYF